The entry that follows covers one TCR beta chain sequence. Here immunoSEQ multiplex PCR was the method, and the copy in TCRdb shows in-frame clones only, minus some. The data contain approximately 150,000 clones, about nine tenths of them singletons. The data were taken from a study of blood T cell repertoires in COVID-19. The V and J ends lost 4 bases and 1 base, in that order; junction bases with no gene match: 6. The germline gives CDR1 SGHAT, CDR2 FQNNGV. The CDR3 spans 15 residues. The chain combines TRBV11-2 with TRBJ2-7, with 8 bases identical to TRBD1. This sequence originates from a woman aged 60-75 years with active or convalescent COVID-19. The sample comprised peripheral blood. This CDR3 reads CASSSLRTGSYEQYF. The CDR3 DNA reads TGTGCCAGCAGCTCCCTCCGGACAGGGTCCTACGAGCAGTACTTC.